The 32 T cell receptor beta chains below were found in one sample sequenced in a study of T cells in Graves' hyperthyroidism and ophthalmopathy. It was RNA transcripts that yielded the amplified TCR beta CDR3 regions. HTBI primers were employed in a first-round RT-PCR of the TCR CDR3. Via MiXCR, TCRdb re-called the multiplex PCR reads, giving one row per CDR3 protein. The sample comprises roughly 300,000 distinct CDR3 sequences, 15% to 20% of which are singletons, and 49% rests with the top ten. Specimen: blood. The receptors shown here come from a woman aged 45-65 years with Graves' hyperthyroidism.

The chain uses TRBV7-8 and TRBJ2-2; perhaps TRBD1 as D (5 bases). Trimming took off 1 base at V and 1 base at J, with 13 bases between the two ends. CDR1 and CDR2 from the germline V gene are SGHVS and FQNEAQ. CDR3 length: 17 residues. The CDR3 spells CASSLVAGIVNTGELFF. CDR3 bases: TGTGCCAGCAGCTTAGTTGCAGGGATTGTGAACACCGGGGAGCTGTTTTTT. The full variable domain, completed using reference TRBV7-8 and TRBJ2-2, is GAGVSQSPRYKVAKRGQDVALRCDPISGHVSLFWYQQALGQGPEFLTYFQNEAQLDKSGLPSDRFFAERPEGSVSTLKIQRTQQEDSAVYLCASSLVAGIVNTGELFFGEGSRLTVL.

The chain joins TRBV18 to TRBJ2-2; a possible D gene is TRBD1 (6 bases). The CDR3 has 16 residues. Trimming pared 3 bases from V and 3 bases from J, leaving 14 bases between. The V gene's germline CDR1 is KGHSH and CDR2 LQKENI. CDR3 in amino acids: CASSPTGPGDTGELFF. CDR3 bases: TGTGCCAGCTCACCCACAGGGCCCGGGGACACCGGGGAGCTGTTTTTT.

This clonotype was counted a few times. The junction and the germline gene differ at one end; a read error may be behind it. The chain has TRBV15 and TRBJ1-4; weak D call: TRBD1 (5 bases). CDR1 and CDR2 from the germline V gene are LNHNV and YYDKDF (reference sequence). This CDR3 spans 14 amino acids. The CDR3 protein is CATSSRGSGEKLFF. DNA for the CDR3: TGCGCCACCAGCTCGCGGGGGTCCGGGGAAAAACTGTTTTTT. Supplemented by reference TRBV15 and TRBJ1-4, the full variable domain reads DAMVIQNPRYQVTQFGKPVTLSCSQTLNHNVMYWYQQKSSQAPKLLFHYYDKDFNNEADTPDNFQSRRPNTSFCFLDIRSPGLGDTAMYLCATSSRGSGEKLFFGSGTQLSVL.

Ten or more counts support this clonotype. The V call is TRBV5-1, the J call TRBJ1-6; D is perhaps TRBD1 (5 bases). CDR1 SGHRS and CDR2 YFSETQ come from the germline V gene. The CDR3 spans 14 residues. V was pared by 0 bases and J by 7 bases, with 8 bases between. The chain's CDR3 is CASSLGQQNSPLHF. In DNA form, the CDR3 reads TGCGCCAGCAGCTTGGGACAGCAAAATTCACCCCTCCACTTT.

The rearrangement uses TRBV5-1 and TRBJ2-1; D gene unclear. The germline CDR1 and CDR2 sequences are SGHRS and YFSETQ. This CDR3 has 14 residues. Trimming removed 4 bases at V and 6 bases at J, with 14 bases between. CDR3 sequence: CASSHGSPPNEQFF. CDR3 bases: TGCGCCAGCAGCCATGGGTCGCCCCCCAATGAGCAGTTCTTC. Supplemented by reference TRBV5-1 and TRBJ2-1, the full variable domain reads KAGVTQTPRYLIKTRGQQVTLSCSPISGHRSVSWYQQTPGQGLQFLFEYFSETQRNKGNFPGRFSGRQFSNSRSEMNVSTLELGDSALYLCASSHGSPPNEQFFGPGTRLTVL.

This clonotype was observed a few times. In DNA form, the CDR3 reads TGTGCCAGCAGCTTAGATCCAGCGGGAGAGGAGACCCAGTACTTC. It specifies CASSLDPAGEETQYF. J is TRBJ2-5 and V is TRBV11-2; 8 nucleotides line up with TRBD2. J lost 5 bases, V lost 0 bases, and 5 bases had no gene match. The CDR3 is made up of 15 amino acids. Looked up from germline, CDR1 is SGHAT and CDR2 is FQNNGV.

The rearrangement joins TRBV10-3 to TRBJ1-1; D possibly corresponds to TRBD1 (6 bases). The CDR3 is made up of 15 amino acids. In germline, CDR1 is ENHRY, CDR2 SYGVKD. Trimming removed 5 bases from V and 2 bases from J, with 15 bases in between. The CDR3 protein is CAISLTGDRNTEAFF. The CDR3 nucleotides are TGTGCCATCAGTTTGACAGGCGATCGAAACACTGAAGCTTTCTTT.

This chain uses TRBV5-1 with TRBJ1-1, with 9 bases that match TRBD1. J gave up 5 bases and V 0 bases, and 11 bases lay outside the gene matches. Germline-derived CDR1 and CDR2 are SGHRS and YFSETQ. CDR3 size: 17 residues. The CDR3 reads CASSLVRTGEFLTEAFF. Here the CDR3 DNA reads TGCGCCAGCAGCTTGGTAAGGACAGGGGAGTTTCTTACTGAAGCTTTCTTT.

This chain uses TRBV7-3 with TRBJ2-2; D is uncertain. Per germline, CDR1 SGHTA and CDR2 FQGTGA. The CDR3 consists of 13 residues. The V end was cut by 4 bases, the J end by 6 bases, with 9 bases between. CDR3 sequence: CASSSYTAGELFF. The CDR3 DNA sequence: TGTGCCAGCAGCTCCTACACGGCCGGGGAGCTGTTTTTT.

Ten or more counts support this clonotype. This chain joins TRBV28 and TRBJ2-7, with D possibly TRBD2 on 6 matching bases. In germline, CDR1 is MDHEN, CDR2 SYDVKM. Trimming removed 6 bases at V and 5 bases at J, with 11 bases between. The CDR3 is 12 amino acids. The CDR3 spells CASSQRVNEQYF. In DNA form, the CDR3 reads TGTGCCAGCAGCCAGCGGGTCAACGAGCAGTACTTC.

This clonotype has just a few counts. The chain uses TRBV6-1 and TRBJ2-1, with 10 bases aligning to TRBD2. This CDR3 contains 13 residues. Looked up from germline, CDR1 is MNHNS and CDR2 is SASEGT. V lost 10 bases, J lost 9 bases, and 9 bases stayed unmatched. CDR3 bases: TGTGCCACTCTGCTAGCGGGAGACCGTGAGCAGTTCTTC. Translating it yields CATLLAGDREQFF.

This clonotype occurred many times. This chain joins TRBV5-1 and TRBJ2-1; D unresolved. Germline CDR1 is SGHRS and CDR2 is YFSETQ. The V and J ends lost 0 bases and 7 bases respectively, with 11 bases between them. This CDR3 has 14 amino acids. CDR3 nucleotides: TGCGCCAGCAGCTTGGGGGTCAGTTGGAATGAGCAGTTCTTC. This gives the protein CASSLGVSWNEQFF.

At least ten counts were recorded for this clonotype. V usage is TRBV6-1 and J usage is TRBJ1-1; D is ambiguous. V lost 2 bases and J 4 bases, leaving 5 bases between the germline ends. The CDR3 consists of 12 residues. CDR1 is MNHNS and CDR2 is SASEGT in the germline V gene. CDR3 protein: CASSESVTEAFF. The CDR3 DNA reads as TGTGCCAGCAGTGAATCCGTCACTGAAGCTTTCTTT.

The chain uses TRBV3-1 and TRBJ2-5, with 8 bases lining up with TRBD2. The trim removed 0 bases at V and 4 bases at J, leaving 13 bases unmatched. CDR3 size: 18 residues. CDR1 is LGHDT, CDR2 YNNKEL, per germline (reference sequence). CDR3 coding DNA: TGTGCCAGCAGCCAAGAAGGGACTAGTATTGGGGGGGGAGAGACCCAGTACTTC. Translating gives CASSQEGTSIGGGETQYF.

This clonotype was seen ten or more times. The V call is TRBV11-1, the J call TRBJ1-3; no clear D gene. With 5 bases removed from V and 0 bases from J, the gap between germline ends came to 11 bases. The germline CDR1 and CDR2 sequences are SGHAT and FQDESV (reference sequence). The CDR3 totals 15 residues. The CDR3 coding sequence is TGTGCCAGCAGCCCTGGTCCTGCCTCTGGAAACACCATATATTTT. Translation gives CASSPGPASGNTIYF.

In its sample, this clonotype was seen many times. The chain carries TRBV11-2 and TRBJ2-7; the D gene could be TRBD1 or TRBD2 (6 bases each). The germline CDR1 and CDR2 sequences are SGHAT and FQNNGV. This CDR3 region has 15 residues. Deletions cut 5 bases from V and 7 bases from J, with 21 bases between. CDR3 nucleotides: TGTGCCAGCAGCCTAAGAGGGGGGCCGACGGGGGAGCAGTACGTC. It codes for CASSLRGGPTGEQYV.

This chain uses TRBV9 with TRBJ2-1, with 8 nucleotides matching TRBD2. Trimming at V came to 3 bases and at J to 4 bases, leaving 6 bases not matched to a gene. The CDR3 has 15 residues. From germline, CDR1 is SGDLS and CDR2 YYNGEE. CDR3 bases: TGTGCCAGCAGCGCCCGGGGGGGTGAGTACAATGAGCAGTTCTTC. It translates to CASSARGGEYNEQFF.

The table lists this clonotype with many counts. The chain couples TRBV12-3 or TRBV12-4 to TRBJ2-3; 9 bases fit TRBD1. The junction had 15 bases not matched to a gene; V was cut back by 7 bases and J by 4 bases. CDR3 length equals 17 residues. This CDR3 reads CASNSRDRDWGADTQYF. Written as DNA, the CDR3 is TGTGCCAGCAATTCCCGGGACAGGGATTGGGGGGCAGATACGCAGTATTTT.

The CDR3 reads CASRDPGQLPEQFF. The CDR3 nucleotides are TGTGCCAGCAGGGACCCGGGACAACTCCCTGAGCAGTTCTTC. This sequence joins TRBV25-1 and TRBJ2-1; D is perhaps TRBD1 (6 bases). Germline CDR1 reads MGHDK; CDR2 reads SYGVNS. Trimming took 6 bases from V and 9 from J, leaving 18 bases between them. This CDR3 is built from 14 residues.

V usage is TRBV3-1 and J usage is TRBJ2-5; possibly TRBD2 for D (5 bases). CDR3 size: 15 residues. V was pared by 0 bases and J by 4 bases, with 12 bases between. Germline V CDR1 and CDR2: LGHDT, YNNKEL (reference sequence). CDR3 DNA: TGTGCCAGCAGCCAAGATTACCTAGCCGGAGAGACCCAGTACTTC. This codes for CASSQDYLAGETQYF.

This clonotype showed up many times. The rearrangement joins TRBV28 to TRBJ1-1; tentative D call: TRBD1 (5 bases). The CDR3 is 14 amino acids. The ends were cut back, 3 bases at V and 4 bases at J, with 12 bases in the middle. CDR1 and CDR2 from the germline V gene are MDHEN and SYDVKM. This chain's CDR3 is CASSFGRDGTEAFF. The CDR3 coding sequence is TGTGCCAGCAGTTTCGGCAGGGATGGCACTGAAGCTTTCTTT. The full variable domain, rest sourced from reference TRBV28 and TRBJ1-1, is DVKVTQSSRYLVKRTGEKVFLECVQDMDHENMFWYRQDPGLGLRLIYFSYDVKMKEKGDIPEGYSVSREKKERFSLILESASTNQTSMYLCASSFGRDGTEAFFGQGTRLTVV.

The chain is built from TRBV12-3 or TRBV12-4 and TRBJ2-7; no clear D. The CDR3 is 12 residues long. The ends were cut back, 0 bases at V and 3 bases at J, with 3 bases in the middle. The CDR3 region is CASSLALYEQYF. In DNA form, the CDR3 reads TGTGCCAGCAGTTTAGCGCTCTACGAGCAGTACTTC.

This clonotype was seen a few times. A single base separates this from a much larger clone, so it may be a read error. The chain couples TRBV30 to TRBJ1-1; 9 bases are shared with TRBD1. Germline CDR1 is GTSNPN and CDR2 is SVGIG (reference sequence). V gave up 2 bases and J gave up 4 bases; unmatched junction bases: 2. The CDR3 spans 13 residues. The CDR3 DNA sequence: TGTGCCTGGAGTCGACAGGGGGGCACTGAAGCTTTCTTT. Its protein product is CAWSRQGGTEAFF.

This clonotype was counted at least ten times. V is TRBV20-1 and J is TRBJ1-5; D is unclear. The CDR3 is 13 residues long. From germline, CDR1 is DFQATT and CDR2 SNEGSKA (reference sequence). The V end lost 6 bases, the J end lost 5 bases, and 14 bases lay between the germline ends. As DNA, the CDR3 is TGCAGTGCCGACGATGTGGGAGATCAGCCCCAGCATTTT. Its protein product is CSADDVGDQPQHF.

The table lists this clonotype with a few counts. The CDR3 region has the DNA TGCAGTGCTAGAGCTTGGGGTGAGAGCTCCTACAATGAGCAGTTCTTC. Translated, it gives CSARAWGESSYNEQFF. The V call is TRBV20-1, the J call TRBJ2-1; D gene ambiguous. The V and J ends lost 1 base and 0 bases respectively, with 13 bases between them. The length of the CDR3 is 16 residues. The germline V gene has CDR1 DFQATT and CDR2 SNEGSKA (reference sequence).

In its sample, this clonotype was seen a few times. The chain combines TRBV7-3 with TRBJ2-3; 10 nucleotides line up with TRBD1. The J segment lost 4 bases and the V segment lost 5 bases, leaving 6 bases of the junction unmatched. CDR3 length equals 15 residues. Germline CDR1 SGHTA, CDR2 FQGTGA. In DNA form, the CDR3 reads TGTGCCAGCAGCACATACGGACAGGGGGCAGATACGCAGTATTTT. Translated, it gives CASSTYGQGADTQYF.

About this clonotype: This could be a read error, since a much larger clone is one nucleotide away. This chain connects TRBV10-3 to TRBJ2-7; 7 bases map to TRBD2. CDR1 and CDR2 (germline): ENHRY, SYGVKD. CDR3 length: 11 residues. The DNA for the CDR3 is TGTGCCATCGCGGGGGTATACGAGCGGTACTTC. As protein: CAIAGVYERYF.

This clonotype was counted only a few times. The chain is built from TRBV14 and TRBJ1-1; no clear D gene. V lost 1 base and J lost 6, with 6 bases in between. This CDR3 has 12 amino acids. CDR1 and CDR2 from the germline V gene are SGHDN and FVKESK. CDR3 DNA sequence: TGTGCCAGCAGCCAAGGTATAGCTGAAGCTTTCTTT. Protein product: CASSQGIAEAFF. Complete variable domain (other parts from reference TRBV14 and TRBJ1-1): EAGVTQFPSHSVIEKGQTVTLRCDPISGHDNLYWYRRVMGKEIKFLLHFVKESKQDESGMPNNRFLAERTGGTYSTLKVQPAELEDSGVYFCASSQGIAEAFFGQGTRLTVV.

Ten or more counts support this clonotype. The V call is TRBV10-1, the J call TRBJ1-4; D gene uncertain. CDR3 length equals 13 residues. Trimming stripped 4 bases from V and 5 bases from J, with 8 bases between. In germline, CDR1 is WNHNN, CDR2 SYGVQD (reference sequence). CDR3 in amino acids: CASSARINEKLFF. In DNA form, the CDR3 reads TGCGCCAGCAGTGCTCGGATCAATGAAAAACTGTTTTTT.

This rearrangement joins TRBV28 to TRBJ2-1; D is perhaps TRBD1 (5 bases). Germline-derived CDR1 and CDR2 are MDHEN and SYDVKM. Trimming left V 0 bases short and J 2 bases short, with 8 bases between. The CDR3 runs 15 residues. The CDR3 DNA reads TGTGCCAGCAGTTTATGGGCAGGGCCCTACAATGAGCAGTTCTTC. Translating it yields CASSLWAGPYNEQFF.

CDR3 protein: CASSQEQGGTYEQYF. For the CDR3, the DNA is TGTGCCAGTAGCCAGGAGCAAGGGGGCACCTACGAGCAGTACTTC. V and J are TRBV19 and TRBJ2-7, with 7 bases matching TRBD1. This CDR3 region has 15 residues. CDR1 is LNHDA, CDR2 SQIVND, per germline (reference sequence). V dropped 6 bases and J dropped 2; count of bases not matched to a gene: 10.

The chain uses TRBV6-1 and TRBJ1-2, with D possibly being TRBD1 (6 bases). Germline V lookup: CDR1 MNHNS, CDR2 SASEGT. The CDR3 runs 15 residues. Trimming cost V 3 bases and J 3 bases, with 14 bases left between them. CDR3 amino acids: CASSDAGATDYGYTF. The DNA for the CDR3 is TGTGCCAGCAGTGATGCGGGGGCGACCGACTATGGCTACACCTTC.